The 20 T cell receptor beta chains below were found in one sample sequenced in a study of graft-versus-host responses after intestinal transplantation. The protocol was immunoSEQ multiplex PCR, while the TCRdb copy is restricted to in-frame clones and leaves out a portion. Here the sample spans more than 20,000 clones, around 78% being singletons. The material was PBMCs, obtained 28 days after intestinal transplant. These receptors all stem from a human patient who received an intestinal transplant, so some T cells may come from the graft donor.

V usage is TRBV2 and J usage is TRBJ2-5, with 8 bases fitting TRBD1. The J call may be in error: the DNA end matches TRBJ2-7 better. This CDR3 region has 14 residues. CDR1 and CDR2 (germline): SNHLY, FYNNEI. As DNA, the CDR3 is TGTGCCAGCAGAGGGGGACAGGCGACCTACGAGCAGTACTTC. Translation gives CASRGGQATYEQYF.

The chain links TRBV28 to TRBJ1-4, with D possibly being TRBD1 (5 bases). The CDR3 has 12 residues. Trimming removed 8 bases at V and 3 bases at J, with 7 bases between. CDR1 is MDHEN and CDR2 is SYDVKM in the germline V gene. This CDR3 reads CASLTANEKLFF. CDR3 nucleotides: TGTGCCAGCCTGACAGCTAATGAAAAACTGTTTTTT.

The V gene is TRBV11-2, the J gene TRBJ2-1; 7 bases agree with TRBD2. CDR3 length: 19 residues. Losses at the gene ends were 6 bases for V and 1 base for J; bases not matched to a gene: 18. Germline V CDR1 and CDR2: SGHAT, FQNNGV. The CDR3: CASSRLGGSGDKSYNEQFF. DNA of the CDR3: TGTGCCAGCAGTCGCCTCGGGGGGTCAGGCGATAAGTCCTACAATGAGCAGTTCTTC. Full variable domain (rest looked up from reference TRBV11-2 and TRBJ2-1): EAGVAQSPRYKIIEKRQSVAFWCNPISGHATLYWYQQILGQGPKLLIQFQNNGVVDDSQLPKDRFSAERLKGVDSTLKIQPAKLEDSAVYLCASSRLGGSGDKSYNEQFFGPGTRLTVL.

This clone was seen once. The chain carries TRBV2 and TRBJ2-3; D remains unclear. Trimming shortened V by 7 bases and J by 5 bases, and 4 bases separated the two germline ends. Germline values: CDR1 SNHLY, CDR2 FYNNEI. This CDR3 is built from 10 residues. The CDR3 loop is CASTEDTQYF. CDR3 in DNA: TGTGCCAGCACGGAAGATACGCAGTATTTT.

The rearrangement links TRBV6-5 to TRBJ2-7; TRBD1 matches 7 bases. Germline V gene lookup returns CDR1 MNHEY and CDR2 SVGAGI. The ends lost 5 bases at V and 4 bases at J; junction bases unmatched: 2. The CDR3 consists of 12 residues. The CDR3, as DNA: TGTGCCAGCAGTGGGGACAGATACGAGCAGTACTTC. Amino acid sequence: CASSGDRYEQYF.

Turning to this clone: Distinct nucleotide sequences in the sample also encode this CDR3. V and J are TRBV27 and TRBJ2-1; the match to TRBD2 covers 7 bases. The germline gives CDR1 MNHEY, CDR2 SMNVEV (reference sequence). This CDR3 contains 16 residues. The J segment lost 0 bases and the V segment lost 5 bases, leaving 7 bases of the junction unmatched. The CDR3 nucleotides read TGTGCCAGCAGTCCGCAAGCGGGGCCCTCCTACAATGAGCAGTTCTTC. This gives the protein CASSPQAGPSYNEQFF.

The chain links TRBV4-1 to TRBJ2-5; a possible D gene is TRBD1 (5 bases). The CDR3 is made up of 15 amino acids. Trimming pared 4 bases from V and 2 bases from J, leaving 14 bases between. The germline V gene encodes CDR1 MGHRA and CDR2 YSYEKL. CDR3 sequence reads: CASSPSSGAQETQYF. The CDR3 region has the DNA TGCGCCAGCAGCCCGTCCTCTGGGGCTCAAGAGACCCAGTACTTC.

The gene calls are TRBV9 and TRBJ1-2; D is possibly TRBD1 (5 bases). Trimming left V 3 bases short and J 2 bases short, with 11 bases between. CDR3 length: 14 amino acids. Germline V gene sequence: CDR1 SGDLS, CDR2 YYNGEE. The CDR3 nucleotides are TGTGCCAGCAGCGCATCGACAGCGAACTATGGCTACACCTTC. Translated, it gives CASSASTANYGYTF.

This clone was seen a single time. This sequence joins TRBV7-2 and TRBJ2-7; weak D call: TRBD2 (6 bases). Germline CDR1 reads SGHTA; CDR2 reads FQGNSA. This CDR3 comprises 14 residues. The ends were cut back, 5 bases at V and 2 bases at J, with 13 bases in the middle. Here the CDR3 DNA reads TGTGCCAGCAGCCCCGGACTAACCACCTACGAGCAGTACTTC. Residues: CASSPGLTTYEQYF.

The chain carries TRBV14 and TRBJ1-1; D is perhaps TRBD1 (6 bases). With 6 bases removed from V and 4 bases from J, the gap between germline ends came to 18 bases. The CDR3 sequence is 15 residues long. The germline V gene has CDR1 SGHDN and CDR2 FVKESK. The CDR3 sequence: CASSHTGFLGTEAFF. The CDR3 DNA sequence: TGTGCCAGCAGTCATACAGGGTTTTTGGGCACTGAAGCTTTCTTT. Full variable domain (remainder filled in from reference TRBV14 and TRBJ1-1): EAGVTQFPSHSVIEKGQTVTLRCDPISGHDNLYWYRRVMGKEIKFLLHFVKESKQDESGMPNNRFLAERTGGTYSTLKVQPAELEDSGVYFCASSHTGFLGTEAFFGQGTRLTVV.

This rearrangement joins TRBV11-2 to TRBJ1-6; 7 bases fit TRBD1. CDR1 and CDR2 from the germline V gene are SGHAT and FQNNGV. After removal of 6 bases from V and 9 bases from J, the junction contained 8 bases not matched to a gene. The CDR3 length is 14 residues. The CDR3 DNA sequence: TGTGCCAGCAGTCAAACAGGGGTAGGTTCACCCCTCCACTTT. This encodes CASSQTGVGSPLHF. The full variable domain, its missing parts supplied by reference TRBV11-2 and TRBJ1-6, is EAGVAQSPRYKIIEKRQSVAFWCNPISGHATLYWYQQILGQGPKLLIQFQNNGVVDDSQLPKDRFSAERLKGVDSTLKIQPAKLEDSAVYLCASSQTGVGSPLHFGNGTRLTVT.

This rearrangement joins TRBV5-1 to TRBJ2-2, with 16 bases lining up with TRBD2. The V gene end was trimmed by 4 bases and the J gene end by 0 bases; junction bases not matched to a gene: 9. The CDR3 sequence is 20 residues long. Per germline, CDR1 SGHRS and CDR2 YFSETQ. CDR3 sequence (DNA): TGCGCCAGCAGCGCTCGCCCGGGACTAGCGGGAGGGACGAACACCGGGGAGCTGTTTTTT. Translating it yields CASSARPGLAGGTNTGELFF.

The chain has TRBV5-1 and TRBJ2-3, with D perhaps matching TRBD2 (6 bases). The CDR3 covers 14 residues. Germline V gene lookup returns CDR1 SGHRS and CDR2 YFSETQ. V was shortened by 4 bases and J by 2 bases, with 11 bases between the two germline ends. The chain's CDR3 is CASSLGGNTDTQYF. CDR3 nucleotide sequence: TGCGCCAGCAGCCTTGGGGGGAACACAGATACGCAGTATTTT.

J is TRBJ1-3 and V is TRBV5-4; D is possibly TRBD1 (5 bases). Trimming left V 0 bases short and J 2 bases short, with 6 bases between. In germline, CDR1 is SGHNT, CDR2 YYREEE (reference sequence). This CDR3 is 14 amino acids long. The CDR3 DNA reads TGTGCCAGCAGCTTGGGACAGACTGGAAACACCATATATTTT. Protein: CASSLGQTGNTIYF.

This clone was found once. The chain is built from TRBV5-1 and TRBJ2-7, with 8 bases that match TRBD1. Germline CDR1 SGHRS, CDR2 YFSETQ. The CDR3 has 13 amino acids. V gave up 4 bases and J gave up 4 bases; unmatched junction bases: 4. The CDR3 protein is CASSMTGEYEQYF. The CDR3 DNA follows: TGCGCCAGCAGCATGACAGGGGAATACGAGCAGTACTTC.

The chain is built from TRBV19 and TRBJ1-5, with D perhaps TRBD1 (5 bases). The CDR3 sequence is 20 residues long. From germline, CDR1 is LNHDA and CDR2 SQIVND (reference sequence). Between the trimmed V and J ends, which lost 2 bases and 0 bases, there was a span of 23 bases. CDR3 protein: CASSIKGSGWSLYSNQPQHF. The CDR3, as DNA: TGTGCCAGTAGTATAAAAGGGTCAGGGTGGTCCCTTTATAGCAATCAGCCCCAGCATTTT.

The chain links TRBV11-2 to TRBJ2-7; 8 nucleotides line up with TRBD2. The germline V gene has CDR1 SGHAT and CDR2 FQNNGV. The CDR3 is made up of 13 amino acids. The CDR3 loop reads CATQPPGGREQYF. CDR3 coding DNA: TGTGCGACACAACCTCCGGGGGGGCGGGAGCAGTACTTC.

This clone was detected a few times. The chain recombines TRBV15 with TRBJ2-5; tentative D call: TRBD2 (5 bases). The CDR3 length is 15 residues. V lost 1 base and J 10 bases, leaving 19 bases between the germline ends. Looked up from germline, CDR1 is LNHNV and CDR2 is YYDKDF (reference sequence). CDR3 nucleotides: TGTGCCACCAGCAGAGCCCCCGAACTAGGTCGGGGCCAGTACTTC. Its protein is CATSRAPELGRGQYF. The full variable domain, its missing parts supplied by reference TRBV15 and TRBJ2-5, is DAMVIQNPRYQVTQFGKPVTLSCSQTLNHNVMYWYQQKSSQAPKLLFHYYDKDFNNEADTPDNFQSRRPNTSFCFLDIRSPGLGDTAMYLCATSRAPELGRGQYFGPGTRLLVL.

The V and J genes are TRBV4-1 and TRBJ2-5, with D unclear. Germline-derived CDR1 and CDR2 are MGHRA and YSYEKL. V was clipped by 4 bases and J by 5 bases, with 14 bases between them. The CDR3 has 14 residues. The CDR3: CASSLGLGPETQYF. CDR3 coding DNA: TGCGCCAGCAGCCTTGGTTTAGGGCCCGAGACCCAGTACTTC.

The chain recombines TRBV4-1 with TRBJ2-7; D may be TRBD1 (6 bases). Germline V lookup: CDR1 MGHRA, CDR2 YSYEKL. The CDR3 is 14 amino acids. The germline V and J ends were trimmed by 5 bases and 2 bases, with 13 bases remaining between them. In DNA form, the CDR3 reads TGCGCCAGCAGCTACTCGACAGGAGCCTACGAGCAGTACTTC. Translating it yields CASSYSTGAYEQYF.